This passage covers 9 T cell receptor beta chains from one sample sequenced in a study of T cells after yellow fever vaccination. Via MiXCR, TCRdb re-called the 5' RACE reads, giving one row per CDR3 protein. This table holds over 150,000 distinct CDR3 sequences, 6.2% found once. Here the sequenced sample was CD4+ T cells sorted from PBMCs, taken on the day of the first yellow fever vaccination. Receptor source: a man aged 18 to 30 who received the YFV17D yellow fever vaccine.

This clonotype occurred a few times. V and J are TRBV5-1 and TRBJ2-6; possible D gene TRBD1, 6 bases. The CDR3 has 17 residues. Looked up from germline, CDR1 is SGHRS and CDR2 is YFSETQ. Trimming cost V 0 bases and J 2 bases, with 12 bases left between them. The CDR3 region has the DNA TGCGCCAGCAGCTTGGACTCAGGGGTAGCTGGGGCCAACGTCCTGACTTTC. Residues: CASSLDSGVAGANVLTF.

This chain connects TRBV24-1 to TRBJ2-5; D not certain. The germline gives CDR1 KGHDR, CDR2 SFDVKD. CDR3 size: 15 residues. V was clipped by 5 bases and J by 3 bases, with 15 bases between them. DNA of the CDR3: TGTGCCACCAGTGTATACGGGCCCACAGAAGAGACCCAGTACTTC. Residues: CATSVYGPTEETQYF.

This clonotype was observed a handful of times. V usage is TRBV7-2 and J usage is TRBJ2-7; 8 bases line up with TRBD1. Germline V gives CDR1 SGHTA, CDR2 FQGNSA. V trimming: 2 bases; J trimming: 4 bases; junction bases outside the gene matches: 10. This CDR3 is built from 16 residues. CDR3 nucleotide sequence: TGTGCCAGCAGCTTAAATCGAAGGCAGGGGGCGTACGAGCAGTACTTC. It is translated as CASSLNRRQGAYEQYF.

This clonotype came up many times. The chain joins TRBV27 to TRBJ1-1, with a possible D match to TRBD1 (6 bases). The CDR3 is 16 residues long. Trimming took off 5 bases at V and 1 base at J, with 17 bases between the two ends. Germline CDR1 and CDR2: MNHEY and SMNVEV (reference sequence). CDR3 coding DNA: TGTGCCAGCAGTATTTACAGGGACTTGCGGAACACTGAAGCTTTCTTT. The encoded protein is CASSIYRDLRNTEAFF.

This clonotype was counted many times. The gene calls are TRBV20-1 and TRBJ2-5; D is possibly TRBD2 (5 bases). The CDR3 contains 15 residues. The germline V and J ends were trimmed by 0 bases and 2 bases, with 13 bases remaining between them. Germline V CDR1 and CDR2: DFQATT, SNEGSKA (reference sequence). The CDR3 here is CSAREPAVGQETQYF. The CDR3 DNA reads TGCAGTGCTAGAGAGCCAGCGGTGGGTCAAGAGACCCAGTACTTC.

This clonotype was detected ten times or more. CDR3 nucleotides: TGTGCCAGCAGAGTCAGGGGGGGTTTTGACTATGGCTACACCTTC. This sequence encodes CASRVRGGFDYGYTF. The chain links TRBV12-3 or TRBV12-4 to TRBJ1-2; 7 bases fit TRBD1. The CDR3 is 15 residues long. V was pared by 6 bases and J by 3 bases, with 10 bases of the junction left unmatched.

Many counts were recorded for this clonotype. The rearrangement joins TRBV7-6 to TRBJ2-7; D is perhaps TRBD1 or TRBD2 (5 bases each). The CDR3 extends over 13 amino acids. V was trimmed by 3 bases and J by 3 bases, leaving 9 bases between them. CDR1 and CDR2 from the germline V gene are SGHVS and FNYEAQ. For the CDR3, the DNA is TGTGCCAGCAGCTTGGGGGAGAGCTACGAGCAGTACTTC. It encodes CASSLGESYEQYF.

This clonotype was counted at least ten times. The rearrangement joins TRBV11-2 to TRBJ2-1; TRBD2 aligns across 7 bases. CDR1 is SGHAT, CDR2 FQNNGV, per germline. Unmatched junction bases numbered 7, after V lost 0 bases and J lost 5 bases. The CDR3 sequence is 16 residues long. The CDR3 loop reads CASSLDLTGGNNEQFF. The CDR3 DNA reads as TGTGCCAGCAGCTTAGATCTAACGGGGGGAAACAATGAGCAGTTCTTC.

The chain combines TRBV23-1 with TRBJ2-7; 9 nucleotides agree with TRBD1. TRBV23-1 qualifies as an ORF whose function is uncertain. The CDR3 sequence is 18 residues long. The junction had 15 bases not matched to a gene; V was cut back by 4 bases and J by 2 bases. CDR3 sequence (DNA): TGCGCCAGCAGTCCACCTCCCGGGCGAGGGACAGGGCCCTACGAGCAGTACGTC. Its translation: CASSPPPGRGTGPYEQYV.